The present T cell receptor beta chain was sequenced within a study of blood T cell repertoires in COVID-19. Study at large: COVID-19 samples from acute and convalescent phases originated in the United States, Italy and Spain. Sample material is recorded as cDNA or gDNA derived from T cells, B-cell-depleted T cells, or PBMCs.

TCRdb's table, derived via immunoSEQ multiplex PCR, lists solely in-frame clones and lacks some. The sample has roughly 21,000 clones, about 80% seen once. The sample consisted of peripheral blood. The sequence was collected from a human donor in a cohort sampled during active COVID-19.

CDR3 DNA: TGTGCCAGCAGTCCCCTCAACACTGAAGCTTTCTTT. Its protein product is CASSPLNTEAFF. This chain connects TRBV7-9 to TRBJ1-1; no definite D call. CDR3 length equals 12 residues. The germline V and J ends were trimmed by 6 bases and 2 bases, with 7 bases remaining between them. Germline V gene sequence: CDR1 SEHNR, CDR2 FQNEAQ (reference sequence).